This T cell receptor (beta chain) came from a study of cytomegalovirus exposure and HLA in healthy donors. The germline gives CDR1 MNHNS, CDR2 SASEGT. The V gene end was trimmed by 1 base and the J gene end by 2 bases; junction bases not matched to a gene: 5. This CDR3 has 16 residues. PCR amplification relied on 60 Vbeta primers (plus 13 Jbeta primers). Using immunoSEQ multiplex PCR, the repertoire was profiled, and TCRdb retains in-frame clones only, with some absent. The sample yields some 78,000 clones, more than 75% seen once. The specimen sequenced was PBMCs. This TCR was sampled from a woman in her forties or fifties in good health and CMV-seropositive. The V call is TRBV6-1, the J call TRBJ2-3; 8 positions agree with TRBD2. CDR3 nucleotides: TGTGCCAGCAGTGAAGTTGGGGGACTAGACACAGATACGCAGTATTTT. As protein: CASSEVGGLDTDTQYF.